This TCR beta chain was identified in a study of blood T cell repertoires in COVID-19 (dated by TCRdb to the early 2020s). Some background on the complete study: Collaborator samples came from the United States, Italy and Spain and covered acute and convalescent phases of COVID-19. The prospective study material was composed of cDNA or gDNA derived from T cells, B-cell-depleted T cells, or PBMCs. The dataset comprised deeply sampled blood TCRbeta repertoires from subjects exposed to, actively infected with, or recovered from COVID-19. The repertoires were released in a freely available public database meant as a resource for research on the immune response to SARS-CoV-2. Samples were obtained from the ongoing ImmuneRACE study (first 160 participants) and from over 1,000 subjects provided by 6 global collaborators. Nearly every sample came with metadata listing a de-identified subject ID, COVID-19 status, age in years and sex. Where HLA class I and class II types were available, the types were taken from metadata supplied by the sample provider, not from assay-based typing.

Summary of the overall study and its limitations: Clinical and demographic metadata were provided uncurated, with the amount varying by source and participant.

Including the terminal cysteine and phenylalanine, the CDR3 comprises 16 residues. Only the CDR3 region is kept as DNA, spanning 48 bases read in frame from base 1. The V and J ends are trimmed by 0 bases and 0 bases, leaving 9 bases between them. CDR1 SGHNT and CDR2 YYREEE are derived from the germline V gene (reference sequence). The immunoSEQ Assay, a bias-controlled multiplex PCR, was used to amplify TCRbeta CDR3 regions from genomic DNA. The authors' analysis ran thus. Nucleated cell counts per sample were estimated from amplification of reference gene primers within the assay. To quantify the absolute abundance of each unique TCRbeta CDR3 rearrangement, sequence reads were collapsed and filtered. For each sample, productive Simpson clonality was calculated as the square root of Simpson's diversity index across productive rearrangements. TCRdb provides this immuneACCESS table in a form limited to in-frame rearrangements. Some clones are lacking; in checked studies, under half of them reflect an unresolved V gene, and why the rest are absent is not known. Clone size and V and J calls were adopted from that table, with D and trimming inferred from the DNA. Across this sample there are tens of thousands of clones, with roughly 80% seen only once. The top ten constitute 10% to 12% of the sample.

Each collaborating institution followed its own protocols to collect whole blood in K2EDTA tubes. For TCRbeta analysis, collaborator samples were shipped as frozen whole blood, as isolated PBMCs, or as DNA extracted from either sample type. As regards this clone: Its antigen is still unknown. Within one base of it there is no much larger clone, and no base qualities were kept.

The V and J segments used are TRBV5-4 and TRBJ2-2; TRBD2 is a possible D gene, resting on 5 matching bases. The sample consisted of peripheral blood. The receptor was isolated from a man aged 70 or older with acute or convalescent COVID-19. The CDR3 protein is CASSLERTANTGELFF. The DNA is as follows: TGTGCCAGCAGCTTGGAGCGGACCGCGAACACCGGGGAGCTGTTTTTT.